This TCR beta chain originates from a study of T-cell reconstitution after alpha-beta-depleted transplantation in children. Study-wide points: The main origin of T-cell counts and diversity one year after transplant was newly produced T cells. Reportedly, alpha-beta T cells present about two months post-transplant originated from several hundred expanded clones of graft origin. Several patients had high TCRbeta diversity at day 60; it came from surviving recipient T cells and thymic progenitors.

Points on this clonotype: Its antigen is still unknown.

Unique molecular identifiers featured in how the TCRbeta library was prepared. Each CDR3 protein gets one entry after TCRdb re-called the PCR reads with MiXCR. The table lists 440,000 or so distinct CDR3 sequences, over 40% of them singletons. The germline V gene encodes CDR1 SGHAT and CDR2 FQDESV (reference sequence). CDR3 size: 15 residues. V dropped 1 base and J dropped 10; count of bases not matched to a gene: 5. This rearrangement joins TRBV11-1 to TRBJ2-1; 12 positions agree with TRBD1. The sequencing used PBMCs, collected before TCRalphabeta/CD19-depleted stem cell transplant. The receptor's source is a girl aged 2-10 years with aplastic anemia, due to receive a stem cell transplant. CDR3 DNA sequence: TGTGCCAGCAGCTTAGGGGGACAGGGGGCTGAGGAGCAGTTCTTC. This translates into CASSLGGQGAEEQFF.